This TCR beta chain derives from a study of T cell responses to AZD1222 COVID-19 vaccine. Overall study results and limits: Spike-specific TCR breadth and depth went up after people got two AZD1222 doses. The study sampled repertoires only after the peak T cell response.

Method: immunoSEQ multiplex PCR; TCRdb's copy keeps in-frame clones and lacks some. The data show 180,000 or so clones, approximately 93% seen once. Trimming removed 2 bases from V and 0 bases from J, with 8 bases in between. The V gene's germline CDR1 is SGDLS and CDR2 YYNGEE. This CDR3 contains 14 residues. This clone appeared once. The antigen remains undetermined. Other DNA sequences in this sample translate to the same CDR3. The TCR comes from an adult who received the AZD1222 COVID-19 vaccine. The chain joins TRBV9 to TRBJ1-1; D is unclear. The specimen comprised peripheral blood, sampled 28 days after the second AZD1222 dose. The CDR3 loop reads CASSVGSLNTEAFF. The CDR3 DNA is TGTGCCAGCAGCGTTGGCAGCCTGAACACTGAAGCTTTCTTT.